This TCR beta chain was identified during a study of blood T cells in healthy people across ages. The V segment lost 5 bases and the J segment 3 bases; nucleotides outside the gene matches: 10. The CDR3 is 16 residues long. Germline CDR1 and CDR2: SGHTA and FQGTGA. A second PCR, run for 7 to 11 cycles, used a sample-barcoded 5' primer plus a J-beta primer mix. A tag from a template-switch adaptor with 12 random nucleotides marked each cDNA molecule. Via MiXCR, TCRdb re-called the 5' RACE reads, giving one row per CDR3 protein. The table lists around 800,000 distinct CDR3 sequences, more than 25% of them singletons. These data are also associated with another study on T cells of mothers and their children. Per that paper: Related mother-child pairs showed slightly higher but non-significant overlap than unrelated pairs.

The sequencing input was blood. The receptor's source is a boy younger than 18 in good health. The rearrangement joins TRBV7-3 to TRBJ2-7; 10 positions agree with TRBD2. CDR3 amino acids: CASSEGASGGFYEQYF. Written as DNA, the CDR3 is TGTGCCAGCAGCGAGGGGGCTAGCGGGGGTTTCTACGAGCAGTACTTC. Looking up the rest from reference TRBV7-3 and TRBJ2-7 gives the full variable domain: GAGVSQTPSNKVTEKGKYVELRCDPISGHTALYWYRQSLGQGPEFLIYFQGTGAADDSGLPNDRFFAVRPEGSVSTLKIQRTERGDSAVYLCASSEGASGGFYEQYFGPGTRLTVT.